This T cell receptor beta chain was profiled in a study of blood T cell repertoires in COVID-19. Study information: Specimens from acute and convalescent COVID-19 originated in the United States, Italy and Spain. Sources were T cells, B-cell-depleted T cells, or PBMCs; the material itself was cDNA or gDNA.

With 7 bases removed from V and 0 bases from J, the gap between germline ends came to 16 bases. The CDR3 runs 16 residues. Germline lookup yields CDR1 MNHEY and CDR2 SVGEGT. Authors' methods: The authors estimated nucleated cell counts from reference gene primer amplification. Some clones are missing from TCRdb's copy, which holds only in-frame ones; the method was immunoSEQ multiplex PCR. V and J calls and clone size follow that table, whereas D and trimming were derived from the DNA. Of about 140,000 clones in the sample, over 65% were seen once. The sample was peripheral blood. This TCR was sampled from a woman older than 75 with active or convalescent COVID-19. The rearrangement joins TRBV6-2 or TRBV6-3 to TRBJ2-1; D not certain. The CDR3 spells CASTPHAASSYNEQFF. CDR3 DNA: TGTGCCAGCACCCCCCACGCCGCTAGCTCCTACAATGAGCAGTTCTTC.